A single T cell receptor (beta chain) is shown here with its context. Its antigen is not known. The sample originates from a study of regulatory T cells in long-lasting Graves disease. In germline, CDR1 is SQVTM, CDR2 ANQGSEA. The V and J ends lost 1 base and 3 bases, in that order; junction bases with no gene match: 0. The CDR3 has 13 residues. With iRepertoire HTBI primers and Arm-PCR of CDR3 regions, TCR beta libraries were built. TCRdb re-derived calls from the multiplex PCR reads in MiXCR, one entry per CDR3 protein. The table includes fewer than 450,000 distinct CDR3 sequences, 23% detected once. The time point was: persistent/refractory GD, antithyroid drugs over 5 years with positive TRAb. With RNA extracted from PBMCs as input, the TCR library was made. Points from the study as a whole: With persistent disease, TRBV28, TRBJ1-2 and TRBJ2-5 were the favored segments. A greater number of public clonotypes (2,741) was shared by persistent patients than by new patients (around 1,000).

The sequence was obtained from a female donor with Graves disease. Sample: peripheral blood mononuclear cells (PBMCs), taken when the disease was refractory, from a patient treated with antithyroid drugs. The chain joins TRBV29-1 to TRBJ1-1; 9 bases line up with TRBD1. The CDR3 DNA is TGCAGCGTTGAAGGACAGGGGGACACTGAAGCTTTCTTT. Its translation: CSVEGQGDTEAFF. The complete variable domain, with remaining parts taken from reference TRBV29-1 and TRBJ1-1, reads SAVISQKPSRDICQRGTSLTIQCQVDSQVTMMFWYRQQPGQSLTLIATANQGSEATYESGFVIDKFPISRPNLTFSTLTVSNMSPEDSSIYLCSVEGQGDTEAFFGQGTRLTVV.